The TCR beta chain described here comes from a study of Tregs in tolerant kidney transplant recipients. Sequencing was performed with immunoSEQ multiplex PCR; in TCRdb, only in-frame clones are kept and a portion is missing. The sample has 60,000 to 95,000 clones, around 98% seen once. Unstimulated Tregs (CD4+CD25+CD127-) and CD4+CD25- non-Tregs were sorted from PBMCs. Trimming took off 5 bases at V and 5 bases at J, with 15 bases between the two ends. The CDR3 spans 15 residues. Germline V gives CDR1 SGHTA, CDR2 FQGNSA. This rearrangement joins TRBV7-2 to TRBJ1-4, with D unresolved. The specimen comprised CD4+ T cells from blood, sampled before the transplant. This TCR was recovered from a human donor who received a combined kidney and bone marrow transplant. The CDR3 DNA is TGTGCCAGCAGCCCCCGGGGAGTTTACAATGAAAAACTGTTTTTT. It specifies CASSPRGVYNEKLFF. The variable domain in full, completed from reference TRBV7-2 and TRBJ1-4, reads GAGVSQSPSNKVTEKGKDVELRCDPISGHTALYWYRQSLGQGLEFLIYFQGNSAPDKSGLPSDRFSAERTGGSVSTLTIQRTQQEDSAVYLCASSPRGVYNEKLFFGSGTQLSVL.